Listed below are T cell receptor beta chains from one sample, sequenced in a study of blood T cells in healthy people across ages. MiXCR was run by TCRdb on the 5' RACE reads, yielding one entry per CDR3 protein. There are some 1.4 million distinct CDR3 sequences in the sample; 42% occur only once, and 7.9% lies in the top ten. The sample consisted of blood. The receptors stem from a woman under 30 in good health. Both conserved end residues are part of each CDR3. The D gene is left open where the match is weak. A row's size may be missing; if present it is once, few, many or a size class.

v_call,d_call,clone_size,j_call,cdr3_aa,cdr3_nt
TRBV29-1,.,.,TRBJ2-7,CSVSDASYEQYF,TGCAGCGTCAGTGACGCATCCTACGAGCAGTACTTC
TRBV2,.,few,TRBJ1-1,CASSGDTRTEAFF,TGTGCCAGCAGTGGGGACACCCGCACTGAAGCTTTCTTT
TRBV7-2,.,once,TRBJ1-2,CASSLDLGDIYVYTF,TGTGCCAGCAGCTTGGACCTCGGGGATATTTATGTCTACACCTTC
TRBV2,TRBD1,.,TRBJ1-1,CASSPWTGRETEAFF,TGTGCCAGCAGTCCCTGGACAGGGCGGGAGACTGAAGCTTTCTTT
TRBV7-9,.,few,TRBJ2-5,CASTVSGFKETQYF,TGTGCCAGCACTGTTAGCGGTTTCAAAGAGACCCAGTACTTC
TRBV4-1,.,.,TRBJ2-7,CASSQDRSGPYEQYF,TGCGCCAGCAGCCAAGATAGAAGCGGTCCCTACGAGCAGTACTTC
TRBV13,.,.,TRBJ2-3,CASSLRDPPDTQYF,TGTGCCAGCAGCTTACGTGACCCTCCTGATACGCAGTATTTT
TRBV7-2,.,few,TRBJ2-5,CASSHSYWTKQETQYF,TGTGCCAGCAGCCATTCTTATTGGACCAAACAAGAGACCCAGTACTTC
TRBV12-3/TRBV12-4,.,.,TRBJ1-5,CASSFFSPGTNQPQHF,TGTGCCAGCAGTTTCTTCTCCCCCGGTACAAATCAGCCCCAGCATTTT
TRBV6-1,TRBD1,.,TRBJ1-4,CASSAHSAGGQGEKLFF,TGTGCCAGCAGTGCCCATTCCGCAGGGGGCCAGGGAGAAAAACTGTTTTTT
TRBV4-1,TRBD1,.,TRBJ2-3,CTSSQDPGQGATDTQYF,TGCACCAGCAGCCAAGACCCGGGGCAGGGGGCCACAGATACGCAGTATTTT
TRBV4-2,.,.,TRBJ2-1,CASSEMGGADEQFF,TGTGCCAGCAGTGAAATGGGGGGGGCCGATGAGCAGTTCTTC
TRBV12-3/TRBV12-4,TRBD1,.,TRBJ2-1,CASSFRGQGGREQFF,TGTGCCAGCAGTTTTAGGGGACAGGGTGGACGTGAGCAGTTCTTC
TRBV28,.,few,TRBJ1-1,CASRPSRDLFIMNTEAFF,TGTGCCAGCAGACCGTCGAGGGATCTCTTTATCATGAACACTGAAGCTTTCTTT
TRBV29-1,.,.,TRBJ1-2,CSSVQEDYGYTF,TGCAGCTCTGTACAGGAGGACTATGGCTACACCTTC
TRBV15,.,few,TRBJ2-3,CATSREGLAQYF,TGTGCCACCAGCAGAGAAGGCCTAGCGCAGTATTTT
TRBV9,.,few,TRBJ1-2,CASRGNPTPGNGYTF,TGTGCCAGCAGAGGTAATCCCACCCCGGGAAATGGCTACACCTTC
TRBV20-1,.,.,TRBJ1-1,CSARDVPEAFF,TGCAGTGCTAGAGATGTGCCTGAAGCTTTCTTT